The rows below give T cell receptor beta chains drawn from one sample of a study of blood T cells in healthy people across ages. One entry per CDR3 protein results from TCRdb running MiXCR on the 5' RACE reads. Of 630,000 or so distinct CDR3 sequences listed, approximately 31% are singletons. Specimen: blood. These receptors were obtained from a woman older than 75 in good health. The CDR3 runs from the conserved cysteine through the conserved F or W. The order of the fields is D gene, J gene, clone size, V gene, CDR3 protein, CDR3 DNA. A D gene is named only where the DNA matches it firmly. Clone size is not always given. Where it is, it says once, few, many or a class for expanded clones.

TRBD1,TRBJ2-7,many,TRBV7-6,CASSLDPTGAEQYF,TGTGCCAGCAGCTTAGACCCCACAGGGGCCGAGCAGTACTTC
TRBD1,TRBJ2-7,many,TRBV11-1,CASSPDRVWEQYF,TGTGCCAGCAGCCCGGACAGGGTGTGGGAGCAGTACTTC
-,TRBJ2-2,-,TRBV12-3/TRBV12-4,CASSLQEETGELFF,TGTGCCAGCAGTTTACAGGAAGAAACCGGGGAGCTGTTTTTT
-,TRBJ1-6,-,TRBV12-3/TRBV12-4,CASSFGGAPRSPLHF,TGTGCCAGCAGTTTTGGGGGGGCCCCGAGATCACCCCTCCACTTT
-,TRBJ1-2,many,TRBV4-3,CASSQVGGPIYGYTF,TGCGCCAGCAGCCAAGTTGGGGGGCCTATCTATGGCTACACCTTC
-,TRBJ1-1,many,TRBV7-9,CASSSPGSAEAFF,TGTGCCAGCAGCTCCCCAGGGAGCGCTGAAGCTTTCTTT
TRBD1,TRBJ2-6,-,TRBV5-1,CASRSQGASGANVLTF,TGCGCCAGCAGATCCCAGGGGGCGTCTGGGGCCAACGTCCTGACTTTC
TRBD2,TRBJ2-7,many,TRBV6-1,CASSMGGASYEQYF,TGTGCCAGCAGTATGGGAGGGGCGTCCTACGAGCAGTACTTC
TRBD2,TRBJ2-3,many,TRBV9,CASSAFRWGGPDTQYF,TGTGCCAGCAGCGCGTTCCGGTGGGGGGGTCCGGATACGCAGTATTTT
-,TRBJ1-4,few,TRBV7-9,CASSLIVGTAYEKLFF,TGTGCCAGCAGCTTAATAGTTGGGACCGCATATGAAAAACTGTTTTTT